The clone carrying this TCR beta chain appeared once. CDR3 length equals 19 residues. Trimming left V 5 bases short and J 3 bases short, with 26 bases between. CDR1 and CDR2 (germline): SNHLY, FYNNEI. These data belong to a study of blood T cell repertoires in COVID-19. Study at large: Sites in the United States, Italy and Spain provided acute and convalescent COVID-19 samples.

Sequenced by immunoSEQ multiplex PCR; TCRdb stores in-frame clones only, minus some. In the table there are approximately 32,000 clones, approximately 93% of which are singletons. This chain joins TRBV2 and TRBJ2-1; no clear D. The sequence derives from a man aged 60 to 75 with acute or convalescent COVID-19. Sequencing was carried out using peripheral blood. DNA for the CDR3: TGTGCCAGCAGTCCCAGCCTATTCGAACAGCTCCATGTCTACAATGAGCAGTTCTTC. This translates into CASSPSLFEQLHVYNEQFF.